Following are 32 T cell receptor beta chains from one sample sequenced in a study of blood T cell repertoires in COVID-19 (dated by TCRdb to about 2020). Libraries were built with the immunoSEQ multiplex PCR assay. Here the immuneACCESS table is served through TCRdb, limited to in-frame sequences with V and J called. Missing clones are a known gap in these copies; in checked studies unresolved V genes cover under half, and the rest lacks a known reason. For this sample the table gives tens of thousands of clones, of which roughly 85% were detected only once. 18% of the sample is held by the ten biggest clonotypes. The sample comprised peripheral blood. These receptors were taken from a human donor in a cohort sampled during active COVID-19.

The chain employs TRBV9 and TRBJ2-1; 10 nucleotides agree with TRBD1. The CDR3 has 15 amino acids. Unmatched junction bases numbered 7, after V lost 3 bases and J lost 7 bases. From germline, CDR1 is SGDLS and CDR2 YYNGEE. The CDR3 bases are TGTGCCAGCAGCGGGGGACAGGGGTTGTATAATGAGCAGTTCTTC. Translated: CASSGGQGLYNEQFF.

V and J are TRBV16 and TRBJ1-5; D not resolved. V was clipped by 0 bases and J by 4 bases, with 7 bases between them. In germline, CDR1 is KGHSY, CDR2 FQNENV. This CDR3 has 14 residues. CDR3 DNA sequence: TGTGCCAGCAGCCAATCGACACAGAATCAGCCCCAGCATTTT. Translating gives CASSQSTQNQPQHF. Full variable domain (outside the CDR3, taken from reference TRBV16 and TRBJ1-5): GEEVAQTPKHLVRGEGQKAKLYCAPIKGHSYVFWYQQVLKNEFKFLISFQNENVFDETGMPKERFSAKCLPNSPCSLEIQATKLEDSAVYFCASSQSTQNQPQHFGDGTRLSIL.

This clone was counted a single time. The chain employs TRBV6-5 and TRBJ1-2; TRBD1 might be the D (5 bases). The CDR3 has 15 residues. Germline-derived CDR1 and CDR2 are MNHEY and SVGAGI. Trimming left V 0 bases short and J 7 bases short, with 15 bases between. The CDR3 spells CASSYSHAGPLGYTF. CDR3 DNA sequence: TGTGCCAGCAGTTACTCTCATGCGGGACCGCTTGGCTACACCTTC.

V gene TRBV7-6 combines with J gene TRBJ2-3, with D tentatively TRBD2 (6 bases). The CDR3 loop spans 13 amino acids. Trimming removed 5 bases from V and 3 bases from J, with 9 bases in between. Germline assignment: CDR1 SGHVS and CDR2 FNYEAQ. CDR3 DNA sequence: TGTGCCAGCAGCGGGGGACTTACAGATACGCAGTATTTT. Translation gives CASSGGLTDTQYF.

The chain is built from TRBV18 and TRBJ1-3; D call uncertain. With 3 bases removed from V and 1 base from J, the gap between germline ends came to 7 bases. The V gene's germline CDR1 is KGHSH and CDR2 LQKENI. The CDR3 totals 14 residues. The CDR3 nucleotides are TGTGCCAGCTCACCCTCGGTGTCTGGAAACACCATATATTTT. Translating gives CASSPSVSGNTIYF. Complete variable domain (other parts from reference TRBV18 and TRBJ1-3): NAGVMQNPRHLVRRRGQEARLRCSPMKGHSHVYWYRQLPEEGLKFMVYLQKENIIDESGMPKERFSAEFPKEGPSILRIQQVVRGDSAAYFCASSPSVSGNTIYFGEGSWLTVV.

The chain carries TRBV9 and TRBJ2-2, with TRBD2 matching 10 bases. With 4 bases clipped from V and 8 bases from J, the junction kept 2 bases outside the gene matches. The CDR3 length is 13 residues. From germline, CDR1 is SGDLS and CDR2 YYNGEE. DNA of the CDR3: TGTGCCAGCAGCCCGGGACTAGCGGGGGAGCTGTTTTTT. This codes for CASSPGLAGELFF.

The chain employs TRBV27 and TRBJ2-7; TRBD1 matches 8 bases. The CDR3 has 20 amino acids. Germline V gene data show CDR1 as MNHEY and CDR2 as SMNVEV (reference sequence). The trim removed 2 bases at V and 2 bases at J, leaving 20 bases unmatched. DNA for the CDR3: TGTGCCAGCAGTTTACAAACCAGGGGGCTCCAATTCAACCGTCCCTACGAGCAGTACTTC. Its translation: CASSLQTRGLQFNRPYEQYF.

V and J are TRBV27 and TRBJ2-2, with TRBD2 matching over 8 bases. The CDR3 runs to 14 residues. From germline, CDR1 is MNHEY and CDR2 SMNVEV (reference sequence). The V and J ends lost 8 bases and 6 bases, in that order; junction bases with no gene match: 8. In DNA form, the CDR3 reads TGTGCCAGCCGGGGGTTGCGGGGGGCCGGGGAGCTGTTTTTT. Translated: CASRGLRGAGELFF.

This clone was detected a few times. The V and J genes are TRBV30 and TRBJ1-2, with 7 bases fitting TRBD1. Germline V gene data show CDR1 as GTSNPN and CDR2 as SVGIG (reference sequence). V trimming: 8 bases; J trimming: 0 bases; junction bases outside the gene matches: 3. The CDR3 loop spans 12 amino acids. CDR3 in DNA: TGTGCCGGCAGGGGGTCTAACTATGGCTACACCTTC. Amino acid sequence: CAGRGSNYGYTF.

The gene calls are TRBV7-2 and TRBJ2-2, with a possible D match to TRBD1 (6 bases). V was pared by 1 base and J by 0 bases, with 12 bases between. CDR1 is SGHTA, CDR2 FQGNSA, per germline. CDR3 size: 17 residues. CDR3 sequence: CASSLGGGPPNTGELFF. DNA for the CDR3: TGTGCCAGCAGCTTAGGTGGGGGCCCTCCGAACACCGGGGAGCTGTTTTTT.

The chain recombines TRBV7-9 with TRBJ2-7, with TRBD2 matching 7 bases. The germline V gene encodes CDR1 SEHNR and CDR2 FQNEAQ (reference sequence). The CDR3 contains 14 residues. V was clipped by 2 bases and J by 4 bases; unmatched bases: 5. The CDR3 loop is CASSLLAGDYEQYF. The CDR3, as DNA: TGTGCCAGCAGCTTATTGGCGGGGGATTACGAGCAGTACTTC.

The J gene is TRBJ1-3, the V gene TRBV7-6; perhaps TRBD1 as D (5 bases). This CDR3 spans 17 amino acids. The V gene's germline CDR1 is SGHVS and CDR2 FNYEAQ. V lost 5 bases and J 0 bases, leaving 17 bases between the germline ends. The CDR3, as DNA: TGTGCCAGCAGCCAACTGAGAGGACATTTCTCTGGAAACACCATATATTTT. The encoded protein is CASSQLRGHFSGNTIYF.

This sequence joins TRBV7-9 and TRBJ2-5, with 13 bases aligning to TRBD2. This CDR3 comprises 16 residues. V gave up 3 bases and J gave up 3 bases; unmatched junction bases: 4. CDR1 and CDR2 (germline): SEHNR, FQNEAQ (reference sequence). The CDR3 sequence is CASSFPTSGGKETQYF. DNA for the CDR3: TGTGCCAGCAGCTTCCCGACTAGCGGGGGGAAAGAGACCCAGTACTTC.

The chain couples TRBV20-1 to TRBJ2-3, with TRBD1 matching over 8 bases. V lost 4 bases, J lost 9 bases, and 3 bases stayed unmatched. The CDR3 consists of 11 residues. The germline CDR1 and CDR2 sequences are DFQATT and SNEGSKA (reference sequence). CDR3 in amino acids: CSATGGGTQYF. The DNA for the CDR3 is TGCAGTGCTACAGGGGGCGGCACGCAGTATTTT.

This clone was seen only once. The CDR3 nucleotides are TGTGCCAGCAGCCCACGGGGAGGGTTCGGCTACACCTTC. Its protein is CASSPRGGFGYTF. This rearrangement joins TRBV3-1 (or the pseudogene TRBV3-2) to TRBJ1-2, with D unclear. V shed 4 bases and J shed 8 bases, with 14 bases lying between them. Looked up from germline, CDR1 is LGHDT and CDR2 is YNNKEL (reference sequence). This CDR3 has 13 residues.

The chain couples TRBV7-2 to TRBJ2-3; D uncertain. CDR1 is SGHTA and CDR2 is FQGNSA in the germline V gene. Trimming cost V 6 bases and J 1 base, with 8 bases left between them. The CDR3 loop spans 13 amino acids. This CDR3 is CASRPTGTDTQYF. The CDR3 nucleotides read TGTGCCAGCAGGCCTACAGGCACAGATACGCAGTATTTT.

The rearrangement links TRBV10-2 to TRBJ2-3; D might be TRBD2 (6 bases). The CDR3 extends over 14 amino acids. CDR1 and CDR2 from the germline V gene are WSHSY and SAAADI. V was pared by 3 bases and J by 3 bases, with 10 bases between. The CDR3, as DNA: TGCGCCAGCAGTGATATCGCGGGAACAGATACGCAGTATTTT. Protein product: CASSDIAGTDTQYF.

The chain is built from TRBV7-9 and TRBJ2-3; possible D gene TRBD2, 6 bases. The CDR3 runs to 16 residues. Germline V gives CDR1 SEHNR, CDR2 FQNEAQ (reference sequence). Trimming removed 6 bases from V and 1 base from J, with 17 bases in between. The CDR3 sequence is CASSPAPSGGTDTQYF. The CDR3 bases are TGTGCCAGCAGTCCCGCCCCGTCGGGAGGCACAGATACGCAGTATTTT.

The rearrangement joins TRBV18 to TRBJ1-2, with D hard to call. The length of the CDR3 is 15 residues. V was clipped by 1 base and J by 0 bases, with 9 bases between them. Looked up from germline, CDR1 is KGHSH and CDR2 is LQKENI. CDR3 sequence reads: CASSPRASSNYGYTF. In nucleotides, the CDR3 is TGTGCCAGCTCACCACGGGCCAGTTCTAACTATGGCTACACCTTC.

The V call is TRBV4-1, the J call TRBJ2-2; 13 nucleotides align to TRBD2. V was pared by 4 bases and J by 7 bases, with 6 bases of the junction left unmatched. Germline V lookup: CDR1 MGHRA, CDR2 YSYEKL. The CDR3 consists of 16 residues. The CDR3 DNA reads TGCGCCAGCAGCCCTACTAGCGGGGGGGGCGTCGGGGAGCTGTTTTTT. The encoded protein is CASSPTSGGGVGELFF.

The chain recombines TRBV29-1 with TRBJ1-2; TRBD1 matches 8 bases. Germline assignment: CDR1 SQVTM and CDR2 ANQGSEA. The length of the CDR3 is 13 residues. V shed 7 bases, J shed 5 bases, and the junction held 9 bases outside the gene matches. In DNA form, the CDR3 reads TGCAGCGCCCTGGCAGGGGGCTGGTATGGCTACACCTTC. Translated, it gives CSALAGGWYGYTF.

The chain links TRBV19 to TRBJ2-7; the D is unclear. This CDR3 has 13 residues. Trimming pared 4 bases from V and 4 bases from J, leaving 11 bases between. Germline V gene sequence: CDR1 LNHDA, CDR2 SQIVND (reference sequence). CDR3 residues: CASSTQAGYEQYF. The CDR3 DNA follows: TGTGCCAGTAGTACCCAAGCCGGTTACGAGCAGTACTTC.

V gene TRBV19 combines with J gene TRBJ1-2; D is unclear. The germline CDR1 and CDR2 sequences are LNHDA and SQIVND (reference sequence). V lost 5 bases, J lost 1 base, and 8 bases lay in between. This CDR3 region has 13 residues. Here the CDR3 reads CASSVQSNYGYTF. The CDR3 nucleotides are TGTGCCAGTAGTGTACAGAGTAACTATGGCTACACCTTC.

The chain joins TRBV18 to TRBJ1-4; 8 nucleotides match TRBD1. The V gene end was trimmed by 4 bases and the J gene end by 8 bases; junction bases not matched to a gene: 9. The CDR3 covers 15 residues. Germline CDR1 reads KGHSH; CDR2 reads LQKENI. CDR3 nucleotides: TGTGCCAGCTCACTAGGACAGGGAGGAGGAGAAAAACTGTTTTTT. Its translation: CASSLGQGGGEKLFF.

The chain employs TRBV7-2 and TRBJ2-7, with 11 bases identical to TRBD2. J was trimmed by 3 bases and V by 1 base; bases with no gene match: 2. Germline values: CDR1 SGHTA, CDR2 FQGNSA. There are 15 residues in the CDR3. CDR3 residues: CASSLGGTSGYEQYF. CDR3 nucleotide sequence: TGTGCCAGCAGCTTAGGGGGGACTAGCGGCTACGAGCAGTACTTC. Looking up the rest from reference TRBV7-2 and TRBJ2-7 gives the full variable domain: GAGVSQSPSNKVTEKGKDVELRCDPISGHTALYWYRQSLGQGLEFLIYFQGNSAPDKSGLPSDRFSAERTGGSVSTLTIQRTQQEDSAVYLCASSLGGTSGYEQYFGPGTRLTVT.

The chain joins TRBV12-3 or TRBV12-4 to TRBJ1-2; a weak D match, TRBD1 (5 bases). V dropped 4 bases and J dropped 7 bases, with 13 bases sitting between them. This CDR3 region has 13 residues. The CDR3 nucleotides read TGTGCCAGCAGTTCCCGGAGGGGATTTGGCTACACCTTC. This encodes CASSSRRGFGYTF.

This clone was seen once. The chain is built from TRBV5-6 and TRBJ2-3, with D maybe TRBD2 (6 bases). V gave up 4 bases and J gave up 0 bases, with 12 bases separating them. This CDR3 comprises 15 residues. Germline CDR1 and CDR2: SGHDT and YYEEEE. Here the CDR3 DNA reads TGTGCCAGCAGCCCGGAGGGCCCTAGCACAGATACGCAGTATTTT. Its protein product is CASSPEGPSTDTQYF.

The chain joins TRBV14 to TRBJ2-3, with D possibly matching TRBD2 (7 bases). CDR1 SGHDN and CDR2 FVKESK come from the germline V gene. The V end lost 4 bases, the J end lost 3 bases, and 14 bases lay between the germline ends. The CDR3 sequence is 15 residues long. DNA of the CDR3: TGTGCCAGCAGCCCCCGCGGGGGCCCAACAGATACGCAGTATTTT. Translation gives CASSPRGGPTDTQYF.

The CDR3 sequence: CASRQGSGSTSTDTQYF. The CDR3 DNA sequence: TGCGCCAGCCGGCAAGGTAGCGGGTCTACTAGCACAGATACGCAGTATTTT. This chain links TRBV5-1 with TRBJ2-3; 7 bases match TRBD2. The germline CDR1 and CDR2 sequences are SGHRS and YFSETQ. J gave up 0 bases and V 7 bases, and 14 bases lay outside the gene matches. The CDR3 is 17 amino acids.

This chain links TRBV5-1 with TRBJ2-1; D unclear. Germline values: CDR1 SGHRS, CDR2 YFSETQ. This CDR3 is 12 amino acids long. Between the trimmed V and J ends, which lost 7 bases and 5 bases, there was a span of 10 bases. The CDR3 DNA follows: TGCGCCAGCGGTTACCGGGACAATGAGCAGTTCTTC. Amino acid sequence: CASGYRDNEQFF. The full variable domain, with the rest looked up from reference TRBV5-1 and TRBJ2-1, is KAGVTQTPRYLIKTRGQQVTLSCSPISGHRSVSWYQQTPGQGLQFLFEYFSETQRNKGNFPGRFSGRQFSNSRSEMNVSTLELGDSALYLCASGYRDNEQFFGPGTRLTVL.

This clone was seen only once. CDR3 in amino acids: CASSLVGATEAFF. CDR3 bases: TGTGCCAGCAGCCTGGTGGGGGCCACTGAAGCTTTCTTT. The rearrangement links TRBV7-9 to TRBJ1-1; a weak D match, TRBD1 (6 bases). The CDR3 covers 13 residues. Trimming took 5 bases from V and 4 from J, leaving 11 bases between them. The germline gives CDR1 SEHNR, CDR2 FQNEAQ (reference sequence).

This clone was detected once. The CDR3 coding sequence is TGTGCCAGCAGCTTAGCGCGGCAGGGGGCCCCCGGGGAGCTGTTTTTT. Protein product: CASSLARQGAPGELFF. V is TRBV7-9 and J is TRBJ2-2; 8 bases line up with TRBD1. The CDR3 runs 16 residues. Per germline, CDR1 SEHNR and CDR2 FQNEAQ (reference sequence). V shed 0 bases and J 6 bases; nucleotides not matched to a gene: 6.